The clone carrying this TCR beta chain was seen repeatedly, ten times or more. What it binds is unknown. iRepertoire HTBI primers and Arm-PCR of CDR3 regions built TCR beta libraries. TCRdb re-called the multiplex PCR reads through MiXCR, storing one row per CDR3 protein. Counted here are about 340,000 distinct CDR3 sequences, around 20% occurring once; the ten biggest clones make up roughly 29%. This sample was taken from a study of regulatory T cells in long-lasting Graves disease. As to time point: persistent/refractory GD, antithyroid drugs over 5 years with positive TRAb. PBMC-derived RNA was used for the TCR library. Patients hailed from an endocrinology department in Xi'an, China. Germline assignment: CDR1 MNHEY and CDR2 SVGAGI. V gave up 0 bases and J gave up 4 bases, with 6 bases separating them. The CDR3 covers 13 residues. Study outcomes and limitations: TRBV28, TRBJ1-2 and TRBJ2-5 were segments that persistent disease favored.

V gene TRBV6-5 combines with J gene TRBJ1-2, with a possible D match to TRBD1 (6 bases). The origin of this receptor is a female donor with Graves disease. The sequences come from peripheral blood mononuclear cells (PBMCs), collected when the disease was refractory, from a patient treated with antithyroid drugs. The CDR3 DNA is TGTGCCAGCAGTTACTCGACAGGCTATGGCTACACCTTC. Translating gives CASSYSTGYGYTF.